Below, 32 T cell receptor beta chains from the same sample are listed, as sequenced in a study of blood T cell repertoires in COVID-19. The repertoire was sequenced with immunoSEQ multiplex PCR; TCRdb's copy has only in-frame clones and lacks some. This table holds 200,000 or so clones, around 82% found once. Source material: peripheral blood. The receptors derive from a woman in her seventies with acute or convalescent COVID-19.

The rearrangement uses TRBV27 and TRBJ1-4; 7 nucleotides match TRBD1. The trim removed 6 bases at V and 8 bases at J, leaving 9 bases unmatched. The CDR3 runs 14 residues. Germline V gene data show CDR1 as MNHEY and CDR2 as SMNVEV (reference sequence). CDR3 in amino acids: CASRKDRDREKLFF. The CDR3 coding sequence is TGTGCCAGCAGAAAAGACAGGGATCGGGAAAAACTGTTTTTT.

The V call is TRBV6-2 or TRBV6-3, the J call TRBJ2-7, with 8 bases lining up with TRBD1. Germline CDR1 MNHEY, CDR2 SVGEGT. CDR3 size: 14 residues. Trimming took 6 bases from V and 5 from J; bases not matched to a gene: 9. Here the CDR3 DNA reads TGTGCCAGCAGCCACTCGGACAGGGCCCACGAGCAGTACTTC. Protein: CASSHSDRAHEQYF.

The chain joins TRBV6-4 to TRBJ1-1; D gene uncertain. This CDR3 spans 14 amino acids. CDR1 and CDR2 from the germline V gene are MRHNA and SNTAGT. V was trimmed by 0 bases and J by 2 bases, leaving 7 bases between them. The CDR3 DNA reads TGTGCCAGCAGTGACTCGGGCTCAAACACTGAAGCTTTCTTT. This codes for CASSDSGSNTEAFF.

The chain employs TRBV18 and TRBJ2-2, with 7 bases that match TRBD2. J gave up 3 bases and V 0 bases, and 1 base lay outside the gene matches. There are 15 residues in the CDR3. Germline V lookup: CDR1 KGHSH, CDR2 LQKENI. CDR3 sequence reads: CASSPPGRDTGELFF. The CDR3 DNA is TGTGCCAGCTCACCACCGGGGAGGGACACCGGGGAGCTGTTTTTT.

CDR3 residues: CASSQDLRAGVANEQFF. CDR3 coding DNA: TGCGCCAGCAGCCAAGATCTGAGAGCGGGAGTCGCCAATGAGCAGTTCTTC. The chain employs TRBV4-1 and TRBJ2-1, with 8 bases identical to TRBD2. The ends lost 0 bases at V and 6 bases at J; junction bases unmatched: 10. The CDR3 covers 17 residues. The germline V gene encodes CDR1 MGHRA and CDR2 YSYEKL.

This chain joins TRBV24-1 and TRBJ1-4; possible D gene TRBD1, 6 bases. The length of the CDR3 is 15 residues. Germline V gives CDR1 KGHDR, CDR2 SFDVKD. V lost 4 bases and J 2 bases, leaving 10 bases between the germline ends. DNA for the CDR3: TGTGCCACCAGTGAGCGGACAGCCACTAATGAAAAACTGTTTTTT. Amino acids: CATSERTATNEKLFF.

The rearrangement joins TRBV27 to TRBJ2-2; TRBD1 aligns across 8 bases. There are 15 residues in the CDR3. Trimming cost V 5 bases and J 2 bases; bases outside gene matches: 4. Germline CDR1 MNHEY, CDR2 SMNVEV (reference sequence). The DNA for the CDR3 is TGTGCCAGCAGTCGACAGGGGCCTAACACCGGGGAGCTGTTTTTT. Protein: CASSRQGPNTGELFF.

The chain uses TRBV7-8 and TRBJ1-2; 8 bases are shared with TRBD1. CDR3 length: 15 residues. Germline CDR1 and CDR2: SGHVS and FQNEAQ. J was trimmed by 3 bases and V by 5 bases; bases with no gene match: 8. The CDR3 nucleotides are TGTGCCAGCAGCCCGGGGGACAGGAGAGACTATGGCTACACCTTC. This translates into CASSPGDRRDYGYTF.

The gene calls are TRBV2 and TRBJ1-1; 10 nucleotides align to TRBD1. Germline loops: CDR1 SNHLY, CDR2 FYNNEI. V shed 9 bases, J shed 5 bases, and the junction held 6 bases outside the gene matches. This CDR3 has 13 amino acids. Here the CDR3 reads CASRDRGITEAFF. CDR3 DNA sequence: TGTGCCAGTCGGGACAGGGGAATAACTGAAGCTTTCTTT.

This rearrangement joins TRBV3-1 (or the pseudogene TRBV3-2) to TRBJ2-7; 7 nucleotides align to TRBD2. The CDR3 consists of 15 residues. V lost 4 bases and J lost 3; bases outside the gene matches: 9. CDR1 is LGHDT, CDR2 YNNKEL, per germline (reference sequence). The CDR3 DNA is TGTGCCAGCAGCCCAAGCGGGGACCGCCTCTACGAGCAGTACTTC. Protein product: CASSPSGDRLYEQYF.

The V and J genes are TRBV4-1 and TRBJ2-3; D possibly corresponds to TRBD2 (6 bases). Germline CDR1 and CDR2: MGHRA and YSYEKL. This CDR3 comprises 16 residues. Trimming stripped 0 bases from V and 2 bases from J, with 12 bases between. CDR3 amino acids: CASSQDRGTATDTQYF. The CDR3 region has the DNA TGCGCCAGCAGCCAAGATCGCGGGACTGCCACAGATACGCAGTATTTT.

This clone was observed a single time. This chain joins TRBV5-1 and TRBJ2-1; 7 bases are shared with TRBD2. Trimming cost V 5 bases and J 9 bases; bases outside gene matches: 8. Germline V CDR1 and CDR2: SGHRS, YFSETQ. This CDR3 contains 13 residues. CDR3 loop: CASRPLGGSEQFF. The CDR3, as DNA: TGCGCCAGCAGGCCACTGGGGGGGAGTGAGCAGTTCTTC.

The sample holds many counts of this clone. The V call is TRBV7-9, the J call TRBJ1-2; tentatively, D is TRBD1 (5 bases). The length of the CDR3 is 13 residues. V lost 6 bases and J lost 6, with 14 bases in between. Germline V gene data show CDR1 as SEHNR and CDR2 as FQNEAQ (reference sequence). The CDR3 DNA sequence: TGTGCCAGCAGGCCAGGGCCGGGGGATGGCTACACCTTC. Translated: CASRPGPGDGYTF.

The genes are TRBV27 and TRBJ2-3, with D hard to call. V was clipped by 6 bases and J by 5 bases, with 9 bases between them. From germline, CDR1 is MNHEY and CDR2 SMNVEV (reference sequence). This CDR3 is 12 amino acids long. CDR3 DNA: TGTGCCAGCAGCTGGGCCGGAGATACGCAGTATTTT. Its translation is CASSWAGDTQYF.

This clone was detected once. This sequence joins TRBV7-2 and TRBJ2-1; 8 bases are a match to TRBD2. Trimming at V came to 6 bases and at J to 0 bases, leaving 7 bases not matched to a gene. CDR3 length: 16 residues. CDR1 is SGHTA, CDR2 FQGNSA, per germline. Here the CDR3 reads CASSRLSGSSYNEQFF. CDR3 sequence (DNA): TGTGCCAGCAGTCGTCTGAGCGGGAGCTCCTACAATGAGCAGTTCTTC.

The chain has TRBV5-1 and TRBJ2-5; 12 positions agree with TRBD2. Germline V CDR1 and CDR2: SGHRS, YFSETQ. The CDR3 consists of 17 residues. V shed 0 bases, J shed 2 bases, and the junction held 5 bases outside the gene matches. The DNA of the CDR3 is TGCGCCAGCAGCTTGGGACTAGCGGGAGTTTCTCAAGAGACCCAGTACTTC. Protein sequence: CASSLGLAGVSQETQYF.

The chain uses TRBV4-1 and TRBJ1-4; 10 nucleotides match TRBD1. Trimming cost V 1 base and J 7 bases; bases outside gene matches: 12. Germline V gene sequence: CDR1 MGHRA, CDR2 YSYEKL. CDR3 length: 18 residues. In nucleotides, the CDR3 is TGCGCCAGCAGCCAAGGGAGTTTCAGTCGGACAGGGGGTGAAAAACTGTTTTTT. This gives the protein CASSQGSFSRTGGEKLFF.

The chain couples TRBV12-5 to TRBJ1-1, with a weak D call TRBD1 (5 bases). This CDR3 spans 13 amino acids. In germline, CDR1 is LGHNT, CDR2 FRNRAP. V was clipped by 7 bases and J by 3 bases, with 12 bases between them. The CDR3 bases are TGTGCTAGTGCCCCGGGGGAGTACACTGAAGCTTTCTTT. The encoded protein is CASAPGEYTEAFF.

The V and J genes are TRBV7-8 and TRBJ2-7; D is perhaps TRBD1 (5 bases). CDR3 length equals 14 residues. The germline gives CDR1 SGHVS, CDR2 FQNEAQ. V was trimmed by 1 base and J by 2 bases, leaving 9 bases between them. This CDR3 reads CASSLVPGPYEQYF. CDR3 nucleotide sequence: TGTGCCAGCAGCTTAGTCCCAGGGCCCTACGAGCAGTACTTC. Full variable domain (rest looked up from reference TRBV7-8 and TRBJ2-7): GAGVSQSPRYKVAKRGQDVALRCDPISGHVSLFWYQQALGQGPEFLTYFQNEAQLDKSGLPSDRFFAERPEGSVSTLKIQRTQQEDSAVYLCASSLVPGPYEQYFGPGTRLTVT.

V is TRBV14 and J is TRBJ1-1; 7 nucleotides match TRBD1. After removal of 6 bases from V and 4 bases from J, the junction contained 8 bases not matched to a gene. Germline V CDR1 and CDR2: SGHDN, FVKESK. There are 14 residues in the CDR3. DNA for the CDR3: TGTGCCAGCAGACGACAGGGTGGTGGCACTGAAGCTTTCTTT. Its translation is CASRRQGGGTEAFF.

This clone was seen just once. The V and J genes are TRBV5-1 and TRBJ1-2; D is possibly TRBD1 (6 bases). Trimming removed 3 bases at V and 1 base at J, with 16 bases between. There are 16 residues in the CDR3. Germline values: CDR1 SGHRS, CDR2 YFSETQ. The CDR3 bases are TGCGCCAGCAGCTCGCTACGGACAGATTATAACTATGGCTACACCTTC. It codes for CASSSLRTDYNYGYTF.

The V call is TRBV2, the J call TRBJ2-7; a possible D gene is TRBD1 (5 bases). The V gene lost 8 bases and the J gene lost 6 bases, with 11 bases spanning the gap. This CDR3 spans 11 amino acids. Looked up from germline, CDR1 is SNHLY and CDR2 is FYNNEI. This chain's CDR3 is CASARASEQYF. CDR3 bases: TGTGCCAGCGCCAGGGCAAGCGAGCAGTACTTC.

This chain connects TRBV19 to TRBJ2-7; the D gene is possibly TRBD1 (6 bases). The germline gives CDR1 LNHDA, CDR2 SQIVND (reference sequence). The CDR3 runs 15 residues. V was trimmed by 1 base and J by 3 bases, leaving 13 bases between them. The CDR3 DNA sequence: TGTGCCAGTAGTATAGCGACAGGCCAGAGCTACGAGCAGTACTTC. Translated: CASSIATGQSYEQYF.

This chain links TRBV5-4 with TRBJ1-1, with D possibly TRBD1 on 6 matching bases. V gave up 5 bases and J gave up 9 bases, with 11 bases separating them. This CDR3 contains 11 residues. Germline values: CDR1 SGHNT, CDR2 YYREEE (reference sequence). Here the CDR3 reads CASRYGQKAFF. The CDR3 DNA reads TGTGCCAGCAGATATGGACAGAAAGCTTTCTTT.

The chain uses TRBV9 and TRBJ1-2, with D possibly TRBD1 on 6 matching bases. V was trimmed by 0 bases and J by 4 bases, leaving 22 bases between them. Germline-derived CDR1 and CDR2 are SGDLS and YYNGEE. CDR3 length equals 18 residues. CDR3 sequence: CASSVEIGGIAPFYGYTF. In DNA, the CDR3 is TGTGCCAGCAGCGTAGAGATAGGGGGAATTGCTCCTTTCTATGGCTACACCTTC. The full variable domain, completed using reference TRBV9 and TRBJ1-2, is DSGVTQTPKHLITATGQRVTLRCSPRSGDLSVYWYQQSLDQGLQFLIQYYNGEERAKGNILERFSAQQFPDLHSELNLSSLELGDSALYFCASSVEIGGIAPFYGYTFGSGTRLTVV.

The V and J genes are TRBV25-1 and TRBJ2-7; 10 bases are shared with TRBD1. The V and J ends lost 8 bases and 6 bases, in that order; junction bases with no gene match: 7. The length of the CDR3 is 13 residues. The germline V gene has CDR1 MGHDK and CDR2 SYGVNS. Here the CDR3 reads CASARQGAGEQYF. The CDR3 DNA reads TGTGCCAGCGCGCGACAGGGGGCGGGCGAGCAGTACTTC.

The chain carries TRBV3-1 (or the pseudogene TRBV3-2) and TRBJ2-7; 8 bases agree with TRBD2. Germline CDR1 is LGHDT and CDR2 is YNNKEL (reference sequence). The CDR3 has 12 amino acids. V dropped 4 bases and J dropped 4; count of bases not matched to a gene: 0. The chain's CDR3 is CASSPSGYEQYF. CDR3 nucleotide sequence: TGTGCCAGCAGCCCTAGCGGGTACGAGCAGTACTTC.

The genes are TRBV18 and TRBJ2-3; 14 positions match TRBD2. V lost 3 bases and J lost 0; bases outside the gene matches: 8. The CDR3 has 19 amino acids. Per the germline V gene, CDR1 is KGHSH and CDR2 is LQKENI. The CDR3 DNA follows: TGTGCCAGCTCACCGGGACTAGCGGGAGAGACAACTAGCACAGATACGCAGTATTTT. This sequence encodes CASSPGLAGETTSTDTQYF. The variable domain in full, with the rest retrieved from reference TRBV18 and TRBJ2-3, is NAGVMQNPRHLVRRRGQEARLRCSPMKGHSHVYWYRQLPEEGLKFMVYLQKENIIDESGMPKERFSAEFPKEGPSILRIQQVVRGDSAAYFCASSPGLAGETTSTDTQYFGPGTRLTVL.

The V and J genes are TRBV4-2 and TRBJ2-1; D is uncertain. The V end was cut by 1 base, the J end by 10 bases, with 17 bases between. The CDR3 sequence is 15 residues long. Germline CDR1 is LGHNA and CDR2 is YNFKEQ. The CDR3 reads CASSQALGRRSEQFF. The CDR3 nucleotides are TGTGCCAGCAGCCAAGCCTTGGGCAGACGCTCAGAGCAGTTCTTC.

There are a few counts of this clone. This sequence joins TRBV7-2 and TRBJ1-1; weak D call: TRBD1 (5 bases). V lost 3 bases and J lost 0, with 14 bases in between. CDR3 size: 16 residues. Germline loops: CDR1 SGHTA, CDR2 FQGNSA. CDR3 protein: CASSLGGGTMNTEAFF. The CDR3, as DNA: TGTGCCAGCAGCTTGGGAGGAGGGACCATGAACACTGAAGCTTTCTTT.

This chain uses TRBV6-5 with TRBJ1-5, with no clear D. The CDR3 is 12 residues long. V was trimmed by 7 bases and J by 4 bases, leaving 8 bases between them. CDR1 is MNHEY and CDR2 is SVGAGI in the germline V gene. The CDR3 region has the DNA TGTGCCAGCAAGAACGGGAATCAGCCCCAGCATTTT. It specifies CASKNGNQPQHF.

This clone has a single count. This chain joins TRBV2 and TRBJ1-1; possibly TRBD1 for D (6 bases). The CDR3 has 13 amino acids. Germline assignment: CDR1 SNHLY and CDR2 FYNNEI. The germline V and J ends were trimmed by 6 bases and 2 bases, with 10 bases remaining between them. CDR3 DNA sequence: TGTGCCAGCAGCGGACAGACCAACACTGAAGCTTTCTTT. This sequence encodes CASSGQTNTEAFF.